Listed here are 13 T cell receptor beta chains from one sample, sequenced in a study of T cell changes during pregnancy in multiple sclerosis. Produced via immunoSEQ multiplex PCR; TCRdb's table is partial and in-frame only. Of about 70,000 clones in the sample, 85% to 95% were seen once. The sample was CD8+ T cells from peripheral blood mononuclear cells, taken in the third trimester of pregnancy. Receptor source: a female donor in good health, enrolled as a control in a pregnancy study.

The rearrangement joins TRBV6-5 to TRBJ2-3; no definite D call. The germline V and J ends were trimmed by 2 bases and 0 bases, with 9 bases remaining between them. The germline gives CDR1 MNHEY, CDR2 SVGAGI. The CDR3 length is 15 residues. CDR3 DNA: TGTGCCAGCAGTTACGGGCGACCTAGCACAGATACGCAGTATTTT. Amino acid sequence: CASSYGRPSTDTQYF.

J is TRBJ1-1 and V is TRBV9; the D is unclear. Germline CDR1 reads SGDLS; CDR2 reads YYNGEE. This CDR3 has 14 amino acids. Trimming cost V 2 bases and J 0 bases, with 8 bases left between them. CDR3 coding DNA: TGTGCCAGCAGCGTTGCAGACATGAACACTGAAGCTTTCTTT. Amino acids: CASSVADMNTEAFF.

This chain links TRBV28 with TRBJ1-1; D possibly corresponds to TRBD1 (6 bases). The germline V and J ends were trimmed by 5 bases and 4 bases, with 14 bases remaining between them. CDR3 length equals 14 residues. Germline V CDR1 and CDR2: MDHEN, SYDVKM. The CDR3 sequence is CASSHRVPSTEAFF. The CDR3 region has the DNA TGTGCCAGCAGTCACAGGGTTCCAAGCACTGAAGCTTTCTTT.

CDR3 sequence reads: CASSFLGTQYF. The CDR3 nucleotides read TGTGCCAGCAGTTTCCTCGGGACCCAGTACTTC. The chain employs TRBV27 and TRBJ2-5, with D unresolved. From germline, CDR1 is MNHEY and CDR2 SMNVEV (reference sequence). Trimming removed 3 bases from V and 7 bases from J, with 6 bases in between. The CDR3 totals 11 residues.

The rearrangement joins TRBV7-9 to TRBJ2-7; D is possibly TRBD2 (7 bases). The germline V and J ends were trimmed by 5 bases and 3 bases, with 17 bases remaining between them. The CDR3 spans 15 residues. Germline CDR1 is SEHNR and CDR2 is FQNEAQ (reference sequence). The CDR3 sequence: CASSPEEGGFYEQYF. Written as DNA, the CDR3 is TGTGCCAGCAGCCCCGAGGAGGGGGGGTTCTACGAGCAGTACTTC.

V and J are TRBV5-6 and TRBJ1-2; TRBD1 matches at 8 bases. The V gene's germline CDR1 is SGHDT and CDR2 YYEEEE. CDR3 length: 14 amino acids. V trimming: 4 bases; J trimming: 8 bases; junction bases outside the gene matches: 10. CDR3: CASSPGGGLRGYTF. Here the CDR3 DNA reads TGTGCCAGCAGCCCAGGGGGCGGCTTGAGGGGCTACACCTTC.

The chain uses TRBV29-1 and TRBJ1-2; TRBD1 agrees at 7 bases. With 3 bases clipped from V and 3 bases from J, the junction kept 10 bases outside the gene matches. Per the germline V gene, CDR1 is SQVTM and CDR2 is ANQGSEA. CDR3 length: 15 amino acids. The CDR3 coding sequence is TGCAGCGTTGACTTTGAGGGACAGAGTTACTATGGCTACACCTTC. This sequence encodes CSVDFEGQSYYGYTF.

The chain links TRBV19 to TRBJ1-2, with a weak D call TRBD1 (6 bases). V gave up 5 bases and J gave up 5 bases, with 15 bases separating them. The germline gives CDR1 LNHDA, CDR2 SQIVND (reference sequence). The CDR3 is 14 residues long. DNA for the CDR3: TGTGCCAGTAGTGCACAGGGTTACCTTTATGGCTACACCTTC. Protein product: CASSAQGYLYGYTF.

V gene TRBV14 combines with J gene TRBJ2-6; 7 bases are a match to TRBD1. The CDR3 is made up of 17 amino acids. V was clipped by 6 bases and J by 4 bases; unmatched bases: 12. CDR1 and CDR2 from the germline V gene are SGHDN and FVKESK. CDR3 amino acids: CASSPYRGLGGANVLTF. CDR3 DNA: TGTGCCAGCAGTCCTTACAGGGGTTTGGGAGGGGCCAACGTCCTGACTTTC.

The V and J genes are TRBV6-5 and TRBJ2-1, with 14 bases fitting TRBD2. From germline, CDR1 is MNHEY and CDR2 SVGAGI. Trimming took 2 bases from V and 8 from J; bases not matched to a gene: 5. The CDR3 extends over 16 amino acids. CDR3: CASSYPGLAGGYEQFF. The CDR3 DNA reads as TGTGCCAGCAGTTACCCCGGACTAGCGGGGGGATATGAGCAGTTCTTC.

The V gene is TRBV2, the J gene TRBJ2-3; D is undetermined. The CDR3 runs 13 residues. With 4 bases removed from V and 6 bases from J, the gap between germline ends came to 11 bases. Germline loops: CDR1 SNHLY, CDR2 FYNNEI. The CDR3 DNA is TGTGCCAGCAGTGCCTTAGCCGCGGATACGCAGTATTTT. It codes for CASSALAADTQYF.

V usage is TRBV15 and J usage is TRBJ1-1; D remains unclear. Trimming cost V 0 bases and J 6 bases, with 8 bases left between them. The CDR3 length is 13 residues. Germline CDR1 LNHNV, CDR2 YYDKDF (reference sequence). The CDR3 here is CATSRDLGAEAFF. CDR3 DNA: TGTGCCACCAGCAGAGATCTAGGCGCTGAAGCTTTCTTT.

The chain uses TRBV2 and TRBJ2-1; the D gene is possibly TRBD2 (6 bases). CDR1 and CDR2 (germline): SNHLY, FYNNEI. This CDR3 spans 12 amino acids. Trimming removed 9 bases from V and 5 bases from J, with 11 bases in between. The CDR3, as DNA: TGTGCCAGTCGCTTAGCGGACAATGAGCAGTTCTTC. Translation gives CASRLADNEQFF.